One and the same sample provided the 23 T cell receptor beta chains below, sequenced in a study of response to subunit inactivated influenza vaccine. TCRdb recomputed calls from the RT-PCR reads with MiXCR, one row per CDR3 protein. The data show around 760,000 distinct CDR3 sequences, more than 11% seen once. Sequencing was performed on PBMCs from blood, taken about 14 days before vaccination. Receptors originate from a man in his forties or fifties who received an inactivated influenza vaccine.

This clonotype was seen a few times. The V gene is TRBV12-3 or TRBV12-4, the J gene TRBJ1-5; TRBD1 matches at 7 bases. With V trimmed by 5 bases and J by 5 bases, 3 bases remained unmatched. There are 13 residues in the CDR3. The chain's CDR3 is CASSVTGYQPQHF. CDR3 DNA: TGTGCCAGCAGTGTGACAGGGTATCAGCCCCAGCATTTT.

There are a few counts of this clonotype. V gene TRBV28 combines with J gene TRBJ1-6; possibly TRBD1 for D (6 bases). Germline V gene data show CDR1 as MDHEN and CDR2 as SYDVKM. The CDR3 contains 14 residues. V lost 7 bases and J lost 0, with 7 bases in between. CDR3 DNA: TGTGCCAGCACACAGGGCTCCTATAATTCACCCCTCCACTTT. Encoded protein: CASTQGSYNSPLHF.

This clonotype has only a few counts. This sequence joins TRBV2 and TRBJ2-2; 11 bases agree with TRBD1. The CDR3 sequence is 17 residues long. Germline values: CDR1 SNHLY, CDR2 FYNNEI. The V segment lost 7 bases and the J segment 5 bases; nucleotides outside the gene matches: 12. The CDR3 coding sequence is TGTGCCAGCAACCTGCCGGGGGACAGGGGGATTACCGGGGAGCTGTTTTTT. This gives the protein CASNLPGDRGITGELFF. Together with reference TRBV2 and TRBJ2-2, the CDR3 gives the full variable domain: EPEVTQTPSHQVTQMGQEVILRCVPISNHLYFYWYRQILGQKVEFLVSFYNNEISEKSEIFDDQFSVERPDGSNFTLKIRSTKLEDSAMYFCASNLPGDRGITGELFFGEGSRLTVL.

CDR3 coding DNA: TGCAGTGCTAGTGCCTGGAGCACAGATACGCAGTATTTT. It translates to CSASAWSTDTQYF. The chain joins TRBV20-1 to TRBJ2-3; the D is unclear. V gave up 3 bases and J gave up 0 bases, with 7 bases separating them. This CDR3 is built from 13 residues. The germline V gene encodes CDR1 DFQATT and CDR2 SNEGSKA (reference sequence).

There are many counts of this clonotype. The chain joins TRBV2 to TRBJ2-1, with no clear D. Trimming took 2 bases from V and 9 from J, leaving 11 bases between them. Looked up from germline, CDR1 is SNHLY and CDR2 is FYNNEI. The CDR3 loop spans 13 amino acids. For the CDR3, the DNA is TGTGCCAGCAGTGAAACAAGACGCGCTGAGCAGTTCTTC. This encodes CASSETRRAEQFF.

This clonotype was seen only a few times. This rearrangement joins TRBV15 to TRBJ2-1, with 9 bases aligning to TRBD2. The germline V gene has CDR1 LNHNV and CDR2 YYDKDF (reference sequence). The V and J ends lost 0 bases and 7 bases, in that order; junction bases with no gene match: 7. The CDR3 spans 16 residues. The CDR3 DNA sequence: TGTGCCACCAGCAGAGATCTAGCTAGCGGGGAGAATGAGCAGTTCTTC. Protein product: CATSRDLASGENEQFF.

This clonotype turned up a few times. V gene TRBV12-3 or TRBV12-4 combines with J gene TRBJ2-6; no clear D. This CDR3 is built from 18 residues. Trimming shortened V by 1 base and J by 0 bases, and 13 bases separated the two germline ends. The CDR3 spells CASSLGVGDLSGANVLTF. As DNA, the CDR3 is TGTGCCAGCAGTTTAGGGGTTGGGGATCTCTCTGGGGCCAACGTCCTGACTTTC.

The chain uses TRBV19 and TRBJ2-1; TRBD2 agrees at 8 bases. V was pared by 6 bases and J by 5 bases, with 3 bases of the junction left unmatched. The CDR3 is made up of 13 amino acids. Germline assignment: CDR1 LNHDA and CDR2 SQIVND (reference sequence). The CDR3 loop reads CASSGTSHNEQFF. CDR3 bases: TGTGCCAGTAGCGGGACTAGTCACAATGAGCAGTTCTTC.

This clonotype has just a few counts. V gene TRBV6-5 combines with J gene TRBJ2-1; TRBD2 aligns across 13 bases. The V and J ends lost 4 bases and 2 bases, in that order; junction bases with no gene match: 2. From germline, CDR1 is MNHEY and CDR2 SVGAGI. The CDR3 runs 16 residues. CDR3 bases: TGTGCCAGCAGTTGGGGACTAGCGGGAACCTACAATGAGCAGTTCTTC. Protein sequence: CASSWGLAGTYNEQFF.

In this sample, this clonotype turned up many times. The J gene is TRBJ1-6, the V gene TRBV10-3; D not resolved. Deletions cut 5 bases from V and 0 bases from J, with 20 bases between. Germline lookup yields CDR1 ENHRY and CDR2 SYGVKD. This CDR3 region has 19 residues. CDR3 residues: CAISSTLFTVSSYNSPLHF. CDR3 in DNA: TGTGCCATCAGTTCAACCCTATTCACCGTCAGCTCCTATAATTCACCCCTCCACTTT.

This clonotype was found a few times. The V call is TRBV29-1, the J call TRBJ2-3; 11 nucleotides align to TRBD1. With 5 bases clipped from V and 2 bases from J, the junction kept 12 bases outside the gene matches. The germline gives CDR1 SQVTM, CDR2 ANQGSEA. The CDR3 is 17 residues long. This chain's CDR3 is CSVRTGGAMSHTDTQYF. CDR3 in DNA: TGCAGCGTTCGGACAGGGGGCGCGATGTCACACACAGATACGCAGTATTTT.

This clonotype was counted ten times or more. The rearrangement uses TRBV3-1 and TRBJ2-2; a weak D match, TRBD1 (5 bases). The V gene lost 1 base and the J gene lost 4 bases, with 10 bases spanning the gap. CDR3 length equals 15 residues. Germline V gives CDR1 LGHDT, CDR2 YNNKEL (reference sequence). The CDR3 protein is CASSQGQGSTGELFF. The CDR3 DNA is TGTGCCAGCAGCCAAGGGCAGGGTAGCACCGGGGAGCTGTTTTTT. Drawing the rest from reference TRBV3-1 and TRBJ2-2, the complete variable domain is DTAVSQTPKYLVTQMGNDKSIKCEQNLGHDTMYWYKQDSKKFLKIMFSYNNKELIINETVPNRFSPKSPDKAHLNLHINSLELGDSAVYFCASSQGQGSTGELFFGEGSRLTVL.

This clonotype was seen a few times. The chain recombines TRBV29-1 with TRBJ2-1; 9 nucleotides align to TRBD2. The CDR3 consists of 12 residues. Germline CDR1 reads SQVTM; CDR2 reads ANQGSEA. V dropped 7 bases and J dropped 15; count of bases not matched to a gene: 13. DNA of the CDR3: TGCAGCGCTCTGCGGGAGGGCCAATTATCGTTCTTC. Its translation: CSALREGQLSFF.

The J gene is TRBJ2-1, the V gene TRBV7-3, with TRBD2 matching over 13 bases. The junction had 3 bases not matched to a gene; V was cut back by 5 bases and J by 5 bases. Germline V lookup: CDR1 SGHTA, CDR2 FQGTGA. The CDR3 contains 15 residues. The CDR3 is CASSGTSGMNNEQFF. The CDR3 DNA sequence: TGTGCCAGCAGCGGGACTAGCGGGATGAACAATGAGCAGTTCTTC.

This rearrangement joins TRBV11-3 to TRBJ2-7, with D perhaps TRBD1 (6 bases). The germline V gene encodes CDR1 SGHNT and CDR2 YENEEA. V lost 9 bases to trimming and J lost 0 bases, with 12 bases between them. The CDR3 spans 13 residues. CDR3 in DNA: TGTGCCAGAATTGACAGGAGCTCCTACGAGCAGTACTTC. This encodes CARIDRSSYEQYF. The variable domain in full, with the rest retrieved from reference TRBV11-3 and TRBJ2-7, is EAGVVQSPRYKIIEKKQPVAFWCNPISGHNTLYWYLQNLGQGPELLIRYENEEAVDDSQLPKDRFSAERLKGVDSTLKIQPAELGDSAVYLCARIDRSSYEQYFGPGTRLTVT.

The chain uses TRBV27 and TRBJ2-7; maybe TRBD1 (7 bases). The CDR3 loop spans 17 amino acids. Trimming shortened V by 2 bases and J by 4 bases, and 21 bases separated the two germline ends. Germline V CDR1 and CDR2: MNHEY, SMNVEV (reference sequence). CDR3 in DNA: TGTGCCAGCAGTTTAGAGAGGGGGGCAGGGGGACTGTACGAGCAGTACTTC. This gives the protein CASSLERGAGGLYEQYF.

The chain joins TRBV2 to TRBJ2-1, with a possible D match to TRBD1 (6 bases). The germline V gene encodes CDR1 SNHLY and CDR2 FYNNEI. This CDR3 has 13 residues. The V and J ends lost 8 bases and 5 bases respectively, with 13 bases between them. DNA for the CDR3: TGTGCCAGCCGGCGCAGGGGTAACAATGAGCAGTTCTTC. As protein: CASRRRGNNEQFF.

The chain carries TRBV5-1 and TRBJ2-7; 8 bases line up with TRBD1. The length of the CDR3 is 18 residues. V shed 3 bases, J shed 5 bases, and the junction held 19 bases outside the gene matches. Germline assignment: CDR1 SGHRS and CDR2 YFSETQ. The CDR3 is CASSYYPSKAQGVNEQYF. CDR3 sequence (DNA): TGCGCCAGCAGCTATTACCCATCAAAGGCACAGGGGGTAAACGAGCAGTACTTC.

This clonotype was recorded at least ten times. The chain employs TRBV4-2 and TRBJ2-3; 11 bases are shared with TRBD2. The ends lost 6 bases at V and 5 bases at J; junction bases unmatched: 10. The CDR3 sequence is 16 residues long. CDR1 is LGHNA, CDR2 YNFKEQ, per germline. This chain's CDR3 is CASSLLAGDVGDTQYF. The CDR3 bases are TGTGCCAGCAGTTTACTAGCGGGAGATGTGGGAGATACGCAGTATTTT.

The chain uses TRBV9 and TRBJ2-3; D might be TRBD2 (6 bases). The CDR3 length is 15 residues. Germline V gene data show CDR1 as SGDLS and CDR2 as YYNGEE. Between the trimmed V and J ends, which lost 0 bases and 4 bases, there was a span of 12 bases. The CDR3 loop is CASSVGGGMADTQYF. As DNA, the CDR3 is TGTGCCAGCAGCGTAGGGGGCGGGATGGCAGATACGCAGTATTTT.

This rearrangement joins TRBV20-1 to TRBJ2-7; D perhaps matches TRBD1 (5 bases). The V end was cut by 0 bases, the J end by 3 bases, with 9 bases between. Germline V gene sequence: CDR1 DFQATT, CDR2 SNEGSKA (reference sequence). The CDR3 runs to 13 residues. The CDR3 DNA reads as TGCAGTGCTAGAGAGACAGCATACTACGAGCAGTACTTC. This codes for CSARETAYYEQYF.

The table lists this clonotype with many counts. In nucleotides, the CDR3 is TGTGCCAGCAGTGATAGACTGGGACTAGCGGGTGACAATGAGCAGTTCTTC. Protein sequence: CASSDRLGLAGDNEQFF. The chain links TRBV27 to TRBJ2-1, with 12 positions matching TRBD2. Germline V CDR1 and CDR2: MNHEY, SMNVEV (reference sequence). Unmatched junction bases numbered 10, after V lost 5 bases and J lost 5 bases. The CDR3 is 17 residues long.

This clonotype turned up a few times. The chain is built from TRBV29-1 and TRBJ2-7; possibly TRBD2 for D (5 bases). Trimming pared 3 bases from V and 6 bases from J, leaving 15 bases between. The CDR3 consists of 13 residues. From germline, CDR1 is SQVTM and CDR2 ANQGSEA. CDR3 DNA: TGCAGCGTTGAGGGGTACGGGGTGGGCGAGCAGTACTTC. Translated: CSVEGYGVGEQYF.